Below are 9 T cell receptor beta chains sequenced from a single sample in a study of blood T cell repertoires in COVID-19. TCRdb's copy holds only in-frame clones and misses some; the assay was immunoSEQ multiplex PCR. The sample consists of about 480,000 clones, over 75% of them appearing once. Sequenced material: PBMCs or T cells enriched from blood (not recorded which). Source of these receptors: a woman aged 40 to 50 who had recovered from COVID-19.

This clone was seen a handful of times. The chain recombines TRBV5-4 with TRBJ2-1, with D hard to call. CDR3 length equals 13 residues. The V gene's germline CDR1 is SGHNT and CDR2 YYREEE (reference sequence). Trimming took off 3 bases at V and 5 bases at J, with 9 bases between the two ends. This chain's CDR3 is CASSSGFNNEQFF. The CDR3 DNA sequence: TGTGCCAGCAGCTCGGGTTTTAACAATGAGCAGTTCTTC. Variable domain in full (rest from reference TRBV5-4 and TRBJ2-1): ETGVTQSPTHLIKTRGQQVTLRCSSQSGHNTVSWYQQALGQGPQFIFQYYREEENGRGNFPPRFSGLQFPNYSSELNVNALELDDSALYLCASSSGFNNEQFFGPGTRLTVL.

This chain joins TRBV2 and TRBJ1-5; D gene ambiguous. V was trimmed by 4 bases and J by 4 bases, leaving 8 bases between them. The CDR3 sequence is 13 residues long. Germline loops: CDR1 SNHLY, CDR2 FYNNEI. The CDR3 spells CASSVAENQPQHF. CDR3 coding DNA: TGTGCCAGCAGTGTAGCGGAGAATCAGCCCCAGCATTTT.

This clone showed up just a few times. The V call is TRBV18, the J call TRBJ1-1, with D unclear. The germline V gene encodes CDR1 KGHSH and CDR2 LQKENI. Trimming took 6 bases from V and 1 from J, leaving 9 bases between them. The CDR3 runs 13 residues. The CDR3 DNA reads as TGTGCCAGCTCGCAGGCCCAGAACACTGAAGCTTTCTTT. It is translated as CASSQAQNTEAFF.

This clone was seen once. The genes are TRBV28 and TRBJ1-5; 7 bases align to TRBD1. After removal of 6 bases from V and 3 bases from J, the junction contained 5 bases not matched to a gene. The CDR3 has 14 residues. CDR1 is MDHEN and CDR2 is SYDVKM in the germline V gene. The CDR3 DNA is TGTGCCAGCAGCCGCAGGGGGATCAATCAGCCCCAGCATTTT. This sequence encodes CASSRRGINQPQHF.

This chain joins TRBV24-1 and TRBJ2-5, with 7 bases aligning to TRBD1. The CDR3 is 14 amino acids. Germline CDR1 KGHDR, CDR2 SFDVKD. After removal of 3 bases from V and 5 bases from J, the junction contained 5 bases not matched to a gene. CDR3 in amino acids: CATSDAGGGETQYF. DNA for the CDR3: TGTGCCACCAGTGATGCAGGGGGTGGGGAGACCCAGTACTTC.

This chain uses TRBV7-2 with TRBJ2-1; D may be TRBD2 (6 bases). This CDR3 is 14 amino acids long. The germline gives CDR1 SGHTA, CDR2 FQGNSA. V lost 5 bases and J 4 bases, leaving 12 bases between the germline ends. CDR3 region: CASSLGTAYNEQFF. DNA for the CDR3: TGTGCCAGCAGCCTGGGGACTGCATACAATGAGCAGTTCTTC.

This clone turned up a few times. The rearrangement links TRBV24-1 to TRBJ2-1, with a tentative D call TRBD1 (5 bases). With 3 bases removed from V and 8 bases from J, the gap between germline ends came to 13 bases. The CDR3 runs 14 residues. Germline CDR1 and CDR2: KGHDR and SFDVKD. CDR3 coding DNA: TGTGCCACCAGTGATACCTTCGACAGTTATGAGCAGTTCTTC. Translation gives CATSDTFDSYEQFF.

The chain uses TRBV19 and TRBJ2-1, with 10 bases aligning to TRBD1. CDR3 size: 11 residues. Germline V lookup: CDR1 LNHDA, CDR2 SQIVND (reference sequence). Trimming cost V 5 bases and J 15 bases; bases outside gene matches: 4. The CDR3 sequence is CASSLDRGWFF. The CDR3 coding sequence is TGTGCCAGTAGTCTGGACAGGGGGTGGTTCTTC.

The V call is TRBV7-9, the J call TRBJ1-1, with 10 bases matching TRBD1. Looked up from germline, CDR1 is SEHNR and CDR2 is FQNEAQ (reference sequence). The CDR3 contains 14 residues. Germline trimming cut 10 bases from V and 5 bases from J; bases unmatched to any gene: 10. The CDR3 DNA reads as TGTGCCACAGACGGGGGGACAGGGGATACTGAAGCTTTCTTT. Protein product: CATDGGTGDTEAFF.